Below, one T cell receptor beta chain is given with its context. This specimen comes from a study of blood T cell repertoires in COVID-19. Study as a whole: Collection of acute and convalescent COVID-19 samples took place in the United States, Italy and Spain. T cells, B-cell-depleted T cells, or PBMCs supplied cDNA or gDNA.

Original data processing: Amplifying reference gene primers gave estimates of nucleated cell counts. Method: immunoSEQ multiplex PCR; TCRdb's copy keeps in-frame clones and lacks some. That table is the source of V, J and clone size, and D and trimming were worked out from the DNA. The sample has over 100,000 clones, roughly 89% seen once. The clonotype was recovered from a human donor in a cohort sampled during active COVID-19. Material: peripheral blood.

CDR3 sequence: CASSTPRTGLNYEQYF. CDR3 nucleotide sequence: TGTGCCAGTAGTACCCCCAGGACAGGGCTAAACTACGAGCAGTACTTC. The V and J genes are TRBV19 and TRBJ2-7; TRBD1 matches 8 bases. CDR1 is LNHDA and CDR2 is SQIVND in the germline V gene (reference sequence). J was trimmed by 3 bases and V by 4 bases; bases with no gene match: 11. This CDR3 has 16 amino acids.